The clone carrying this T cell receptor (beta chain) was recorded many times. What it binds is not known. Per the germline V gene, CDR1 is SQVTM and CDR2 is ANQGSEA. The V and J ends lost 4 bases and 4 bases respectively, with 11 bases between them. The CDR3 loop spans 13 amino acids. These data belong to a study of early T cells in non-severe SARS-CoV-2 infection. For the study at large: With bulk RNA from unsorted whole blood as input, sequencing yielded unpaired chains. The study's findings and limits: Matching against VDJdb likely underestimated virus-specific expansions, favoring anti-spike CD8.

From the 5' RACE reads, TCRdb called clonotypes with MiXCR, one entry per CDR3 protein. The top ten clones hold roughly 10% of a sample with 46,000 or so distinct CDR3 sequences, under 15% of them seen once. This sequence originates from an adult who was a healthcare worker with PCR-confirmed SARS-CoV-2 infection or an uninfected control (not recorded which). V and J are TRBV29-1 and TRBJ1-5, with D tentatively TRBD1 (5 bases). Sequences were obtained from whole blood. CDR3 in amino acids: CSVAGGGNQPQHF. The CDR3 DNA sequence: TGCAGCGTTGCGGGGGGTGGGAATCAGCCCCAGCATTTT.